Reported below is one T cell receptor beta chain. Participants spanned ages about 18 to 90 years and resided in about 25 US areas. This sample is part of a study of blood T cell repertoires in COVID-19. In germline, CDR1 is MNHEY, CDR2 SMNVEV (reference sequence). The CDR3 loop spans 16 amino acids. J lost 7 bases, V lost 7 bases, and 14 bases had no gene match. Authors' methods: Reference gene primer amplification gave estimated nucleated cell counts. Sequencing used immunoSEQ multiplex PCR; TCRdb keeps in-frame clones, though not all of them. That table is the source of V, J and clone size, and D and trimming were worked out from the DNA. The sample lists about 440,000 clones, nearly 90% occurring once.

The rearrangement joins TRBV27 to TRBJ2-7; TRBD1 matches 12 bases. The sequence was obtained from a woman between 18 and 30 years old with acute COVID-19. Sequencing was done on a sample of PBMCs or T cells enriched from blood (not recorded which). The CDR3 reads CASTPGPGQGAWEQYF. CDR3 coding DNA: TGTGCCAGCACCCCGGGACCGGGACAGGGGGCGTGGGAGCAGTACTTC.